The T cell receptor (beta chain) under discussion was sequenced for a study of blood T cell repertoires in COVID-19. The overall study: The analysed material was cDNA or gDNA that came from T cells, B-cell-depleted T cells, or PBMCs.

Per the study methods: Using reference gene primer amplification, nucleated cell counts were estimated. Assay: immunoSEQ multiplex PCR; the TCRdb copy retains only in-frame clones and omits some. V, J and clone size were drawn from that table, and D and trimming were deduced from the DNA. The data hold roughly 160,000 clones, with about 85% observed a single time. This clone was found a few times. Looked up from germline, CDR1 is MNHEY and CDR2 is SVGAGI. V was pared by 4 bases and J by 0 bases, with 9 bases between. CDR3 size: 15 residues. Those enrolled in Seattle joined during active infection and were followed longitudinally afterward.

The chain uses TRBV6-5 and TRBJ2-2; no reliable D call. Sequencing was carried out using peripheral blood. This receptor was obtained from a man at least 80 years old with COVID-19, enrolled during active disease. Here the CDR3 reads CASSSLLTNTGELFF. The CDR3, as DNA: TGTGCCAGCAGTTCCCTATTGACGAACACCGGGGAGCTGTTTTTT.